One and the same sample provided the 15 T cell receptor beta chains below, sequenced in a study of blood T cell repertoires in COVID-19. Assay: immunoSEQ multiplex PCR; the TCRdb copy retains only in-frame clones and omits some. The table lists 150,000 to 200,000 clones, approximately 83% of them singletons. The specimen sequenced was peripheral blood. The receptors shown here come from a human donor in a cohort sampled during active COVID-19.

The chain employs TRBV6-2 or TRBV6-3 and TRBJ1-5; maybe TRBD1 (6 bases). Trimming cost V 4 bases and J 7 bases, with 14 bases left between them. Germline assignment: CDR1 MNHEY and CDR2 SVGEGT. The CDR3 runs 14 residues. The CDR3 loop is CASSSLGGEQPQHF. The CDR3 DNA reads as TGTGCCAGCAGTTCGCTTGGGGGCGAGCAGCCCCAGCATTTT.

The V gene is TRBV12-3 or TRBV12-4, the J gene TRBJ1-4; TRBD1 matches at 7 bases. CDR3 length equals 12 residues. The V segment lost 5 bases and the J segment 8 bases; nucleotides outside the gene matches: 2. CDR3 in DNA: TGTGCCAGCAGTATGGGACAGGAAAAACTGTTTTTT. As protein: CASSMGQEKLFF.

The chain uses TRBV4-2 and TRBJ2-7, with 7 bases identical to TRBD1. CDR1 LGHNA and CDR2 YNFKEQ come from the germline V gene. CDR3 length: 14 amino acids. The V segment lost 4 bases and the J segment 0 bases; nucleotides outside the gene matches: 3. The CDR3 is CASSPRDSSYEQYF. The DNA for the CDR3 is TGTGCCAGCAGCCCCCGGGACAGCTCCTACGAGCAGTACTTC.

In this sample, this clone turned up a few times. The rearrangement uses TRBV4-2 and TRBJ2-7, with TRBD1 identical over 8 bases. The germline gives CDR1 LGHNA, CDR2 YNFKEQ. J was trimmed by 4 bases and V by 0 bases; bases with no gene match: 5. CDR3 size: 15 residues. CDR3 DNA: TGTGCCAGCAGCCAAGAAGCCAGGGGGCTGTACGAGCAGTACTTC. Its translation is CASSQEARGLYEQYF.

V usage is TRBV5-6 and J usage is TRBJ2-7; D gene ambiguous. Germline CDR1 and CDR2: SGHDT and YYEEEE. CDR3 length equals 14 residues. V shed 0 bases and J shed 5 bases, with 12 bases lying between them. The CDR3 DNA reads TGTGCCAGCAGCTTGGGCAGACACGCCAACGAGCAGTACTTC. Translating gives CASSLGRHANEQYF.

The chain joins TRBV9 to TRBJ1-6; D possibly corresponds to TRBD1 (6 bases). Germline CDR1 SGDLS, CDR2 YYNGEE. This CDR3 comprises 17 residues. V dropped 2 bases and J dropped 6 bases, with 18 bases sitting between them. CDR3 protein: CASSVRPGGAGNSPLHF. DNA of the CDR3: TGTGCCAGCAGCGTCCGGCCGGGGGGGGCGGGTAATTCACCCCTCCACTTT.

In DNA form, the CDR3 reads TGTGCCGGAACAGGACCCTCCTATAATTCACCCCTCCACTTT. Translating gives CAGTGPSYNSPLHF. The chain combines TRBV6-5 with TRBJ1-6; D perhaps matches TRBD1 (5 bases). CDR3 length: 14 residues. Germline loops: CDR1 MNHEY, CDR2 SVGAGI. The V end was cut by 11 bases, the J end by 0 bases, with 11 bases between.

The rearrangement uses TRBV28 and TRBJ1-4; no clear D gene. V shed 6 bases and J shed 7 bases, with 24 bases lying between them. The CDR3 has 17 amino acids. Looked up from germline, CDR1 is MDHEN and CDR2 is SYDVKM. The CDR3 loop is CASSPPLRHTRGEKLFF. The CDR3 bases are TGTGCCAGCAGCCCGCCACTCCGCCATACCCGAGGTGAAAAACTGTTTTTT.

The rearrangement links TRBV5-4 to TRBJ2-5; perhaps TRBD1 as D (6 bases). Germline CDR1 reads SGHNT; CDR2 reads YYREEE (reference sequence). Trimming removed 2 bases at V and 1 base at J, with 9 bases between. The CDR3 is 14 amino acids. The CDR3 DNA reads as TGTGCCAGCAGCTTTGCGACAGGCCAAGAGACCCAGTACTTC. Translating gives CASSFATGQETQYF.

This clone was counted only a few times. J is TRBJ1-6 and V is TRBV4-2; D not resolved. The V and J ends lost 0 bases and 8 bases respectively, with 11 bases between them. CDR3 length: 15 amino acids. Per germline, CDR1 LGHNA and CDR2 YNFKEQ. The CDR3 DNA reads TGTGCCAGCAGCCAAGATGTGGGCGGGGATTCACCCCTCCACTTT. Translation gives CASSQDVGGDSPLHF.

The genes are TRBV19 and TRBJ2-5; TRBD1 aligns across 7 bases. The germline V gene encodes CDR1 LNHDA and CDR2 SQIVND (reference sequence). The CDR3 is 15 residues long. Trimming cost V 2 bases and J 5 bases; bases outside gene matches: 8. The CDR3 DNA follows: TGTGCCAGTAGTATACCCAACAGGGGTGGGGAGACCCAGTACTTC. Amino acids: CASSIPNRGGETQYF.

The chain is built from TRBV7-3 and TRBJ2-1; TRBD2 matches 11 bases. The CDR3 consists of 18 residues. V shed 2 bases, J shed 0 bases, and the junction held 6 bases outside the gene matches. Germline V gene data show CDR1 as SGHTA and CDR2 as FQGTGA. DNA of the CDR3: TGTGCCAGCAGCTTAGGGACTAGCGGCTTTAGCTCCTACAATGAGCAGTTCTTC. As protein: CASSLGTSGFSSYNEQFF.

V is TRBV3-1 (or the pseudogene TRBV3-2) and J is TRBJ2-6; 8 nucleotides match TRBD1. Germline values: CDR1 LGHDT, CDR2 YNNKEL (reference sequence). The CDR3 extends over 17 amino acids. V dropped 6 bases and J dropped 2; count of bases not matched to a gene: 9. The CDR3 spells CASSRDRRTAGANVLTF. CDR3 coding DNA: TGTGCCAGCAGTCGGGACAGGCGTACTGCTGGGGCCAACGTCCTGACTTTC.

This clone was detected only once. This chain connects TRBV18 to TRBJ2-1, with 7 bases identical to TRBD2. Germline CDR1 is KGHSH and CDR2 is LQKENI. This CDR3 region has 15 residues. Unmatched junction bases numbered 8, after V lost 2 bases and J lost 7 bases. As DNA, the CDR3 is TGTGCCAGCTCACCAGGGCTAGCGGCGAAGAATGAGCAGTTCTTC. It codes for CASSPGLAAKNEQFF.

This clone appeared once. The chain joins TRBV6-5 to TRBJ2-7; D not resolved. V was pared by 8 bases and J by 2 bases, with 13 bases between. The CDR3 is made up of 13 amino acids. Germline CDR1 is MNHEY and CDR2 is SVGAGI. CDR3 nucleotides: TGTGCCAGCGCGGCAGCCTCAACCTACGAGCAGTACTTC. This sequence encodes CASAAASTYEQYF.